This T cell receptor (beta chain) was recovered during a study of blood T cell repertoires in COVID-19. About the study: Sites across the United States, Italy and Spain contributed samples from acute and convalescent COVID-19. Sources were T cells, B-cell-depleted T cells, or PBMCs; the material itself was cDNA or gDNA.

Original data processing: How many nucleated cells were present was estimated from reference gene primer amplification. Using immunoSEQ multiplex PCR, the repertoire was profiled, and TCRdb retains in-frame clones only, with some absent. The DNA gave D and trimming, while V, J and clone size come from that table. The table lists about 200,000 clones, about 86% of them singletons. The CDR3 consists of 17 residues. Per the germline V gene, CDR1 is KGHDR and CDR2 is SFDVKD. V lost 1 base and J lost 2; bases outside the gene matches: 6. The specimen was peripheral blood. This chain joins TRBV24-1 and TRBJ2-3; the match to TRBD2 covers 9 bases. This clonotype was obtained from a woman in her forties or fifties with COVID-19, enrolled during active disease. The CDR3: CATSDLGSGGNTDTQYF. CDR3 in DNA: TGTGCCACCAGTGATTTAGGTAGCGGGGGTAACACAGATACGCAGTATTTT.